The rows below give T cell receptor beta chains drawn from one sample of a study of cytomegalovirus exposure and HLA in healthy donors. The data were produced by immunoSEQ multiplex PCR, yet TCRdb's version contains in-frame clones alone and is incomplete. The table includes approximately 130,000 clones, around 75% detected once. Sequencing used PBMCs. Every receptor here comes from a woman aged 45-65 years in good health and CMV-seropositive. The CDR3 runs from the conserved cysteine through the conserved F or W. The order of the fields is clone size, J gene, V gene, D gene, CDR3 DNA, CDR3 protein. A D gene is named only where the DNA matches it firmly. Rows give clone size only sometimes, using once, few, many, or a class for an expanded clone.

>once|TRBJ2-7|TRBV30|TRBD1
TGTGCCTGGACTACCGGACAGGGGAGAAGGATTGAGTACTTC
CAWTTGQGRRIEYF
>-|TRBJ2-6|TRBV7-9|-
TGTGCCAGCAGCCCTGCTGGGGCCAACGTCCTGACTTTC
CASSPAGANVLTF
>-|TRBJ2-7|TRBV11-1|TRBD1
TGTGCCAGCACACAGGGGACCGAGCAGTACTTC
CASTQGTEQYF
>-|TRBJ2-7|TRBV7-9|TRBD1
TGTGCCAGCAGCCACCGACAGGGAACCCACGAGCAGTACTTC
CASSHRQGTHEQYF
>-|TRBJ1-1|TRBV4-2|TRBD1
TGTGCCAGCAGCCCTAGGGGGCTGAGAGGTGAAGCTTTCTTT
CASSPRGLRGEAFF
>-|TRBJ2-7|TRBV25-1|TRBD1
TGTGCCAGCAGTACAGGGGGCTCCTACGAGCAGTACTTC
CASSTGGSYEQYF
>-|TRBJ1-1|TRBV9|TRBD1
TGTGCCAGCAGCGTAGAACAGGGGGCGACTGAAGCTTTCTTT
CASSVEQGATEAFF
>-|TRBJ1-6|TRBV15|-
TGTGCCACCAGCAGGGTGCGGACAATTATTAATAATTCACCCCTCCACTTT
CATSRVRTIINNSPLHF
>-|TRBJ2-2|TRBV5-4|-
TGTGCCAGCAGCTTGGGAACAAACACCGGGGAGCTGTTTTTT
CASSLGTNTGELFF
>few|TRBJ1-1|TRBV7-3|-
TGTGCCAGCAGCTTATACCGGGACACTGAAGCTTTCTTT
CASSLYRDTEAFF
>once|TRBJ2-5|TRBV2|-
TGTGCCAGCAGTGAAGCTCCCGGGACTGGAGAGACCCAGTACTTC
CASSEAPGTGETQYF
>-|TRBJ1-1|TRBV19|-
TGTGCCAGTAGTATCGGGGGTGGGGACACTGAAGCTTTCTTT
CASSIGGGDTEAFF
>many|TRBJ1-4|TRBV27|TRBD1
TGTGCCAGCAGTCTGAGGACAGGGGGGAATGAAAAACTGTTTTTT
CASSLRTGGNEKLFF
>-|TRBJ1-5|TRBV6-1|-
TGTGCCAGCAACAGGGCGAGGGATAGCAATCAGCCCCAGCATTTT
CASNRARDSNQPQHF
>few|TRBJ2-1|TRBV6-1|TRBD2
TGTGCCAGCTTCAGCACGGGGGGGGCGGGTGAGCAGTTCTTC
CASFSTGGAGEQFF
>-|TRBJ2-4|TRBV19|-
TGTGCCAGTAGTATATTCAGGGCAGCTCCTGAAAACATTCAGTACTTC
CASSIFRAAPENIQYF
>-|TRBJ2-3|TRBV6-4|TRBD2
TGTGCCAGCAGTGACTCCTCCGCGGCTAGCGGGGGACACAGCACAGATACGCAGTATTTT
CASSDSSAASGGHSTDTQYF
>once|TRBJ1-2|TRBV7-9|-
TGTGCCAGCAGCTTCTCCACGGGGGACTATGGCTACACCTTC
CASSFSTGDYGYTF
>few|TRBJ1-1|TRBV15|TRBD1
TGTGCCACCACCACAGGGGTTAGTATGAACACTGAAGCTTTCTTT
CATTTGVSMNTEAFF
>-|TRBJ1-2|TRBV7-2|-
TGTGCCAGCAGCTATTCCTCCTATGGCTACACCTTC
CASSYSSYGYTF
>-|TRBJ1-5|TRBV7-9|-
TGTGCCAGCAGCCCCCCGGGGAGTAATAGCAATCAGCCCCAGCATTTT
CASSPPGSNSNQPQHF
>-|TRBJ2-7|TRBV5-1|-
TGCGCCAGCAGCGACAACAGCTACGAGCAGTACTTC
CASSDNSYEQYF
>-|TRBJ1-4|TRBV6-1|-
TGTGCCAGCAGTGCACAGGCAACTAATGAAAAACTGTTTTTT
CASSAQATNEKLFF
>-|TRBJ2-2|TRBV6-5|TRBD1
TGTGCCAGCAGCGACAGGGGGCCCCAAGCCGGGGAGCTGTTTTTT
CASSDRGPQAGELFF
>-|TRBJ1-4|TRBV1|-
TGCACCAGCAGCCAAGAACAGGGGAATGAAAAACTGTTTTTT
CTSSQEQGNEKLFF
>once|TRBJ1-2|TRBV7-2|-
TGTGCCAGCAGATACGACAGGAACTATGGCTACACCTTC
CASRYDRNYGYTF
>-|TRBJ1-5|TRBV7-9|-
TGTGCCAGCAGCTCCGGTTCCGTGAATCAGCCCCAGCATTTT
CASSSGSVNQPQHF
>-|TRBJ2-3|TRBV2|TRBD1
TGTGCCAGCAGTGAGGGACAGGGGAGGAGAGATACGCAGTATTTT
CASSEGQGRRDTQYF
>-|TRBJ2-7|TRBV7-2|-
TGTGCCAGTCGACAGGCTAGCTCCTACGAGCAGTACTTC
CASRQASSYEQYF
>-|TRBJ2-1|TRBV7-7|TRBD1
TGTGCTAGCAGCGAGGACAGGGGAAATGAGCAGTTCTTC
CASSEDRGNEQFF
>-|TRBJ1-2|TRBV7-2|-
TGTGCCAGCAGTCCGAGCCTCAGGGGTGGTTGGAGCTATGGCTACACCTTC
CASSPSLRGGWSYGYTF
>-|TRBJ1-4|TRBV5-4|-
TGTGCCAGCAGCTTGGCCGGGGAGGCAACTAATGAAAAACTGTTTTTT
CASSLAGEATNEKLFF
>-|TRBJ1-2|TRBV5-1|TRBD1
TGCGCCAGCAGCCGACAGGGGGCGGATGGCTACACCTTC
CASSRQGADGYTF
>-|TRBJ2-2|TRBV5-1|-
TGCGCCAGCAGCCTTTTAGCCGGGGTCTCAGGAGGTACCGGGGAGCTGTTTTTT
CASSLLAGVSGGTGELFF
>-|TRBJ2-7|TRBV30|-
TGTGCCTGGAGTCATGGGGCCTCCTACGAGCAGTACTTC
CAWSHGASYEQYF
>-|TRBJ1-5|TRBV27|-
TGTGCCAGCACCACCTTCCAGGGAAATCAGCCCCAGCATTTT
CASTTFQGNQPQHF
>-|TRBJ1-3|TRBV7-9|-
TGTGCCAGCAGCTTAGTAGGCGGGCGGCCCGACTCTGGAAACACCATATATTTT
CASSLVGGRPDSGNTIYF
>few|TRBJ1-2|TRBV11-3|-
TGTGCCAGCAGCCTACAGGAGAACTATGGCTACACCTTC
CASSLQENYGYTF
>-|TRBJ1-5|TRBV13|-
TGTGCCAGCAGCCAAAGGTCGGGTAGTCAGCCCCAGCATTTT
CASSQRSGSQPQHF
>many|TRBJ2-7|TRBV5-1|-
TGCGCCAGCAGAAATGCGGGGAACTGGGGTGACGAGCAGTACTTC
CASRNAGNWGDEQYF
>-|TRBJ2-3|TRBV7-9|TRBD2
TGTGCCAGCAGCGTGGGGTTTAGCGGGGGGGCCTTGAATACGCAGTATTTT
CASSVGFSGGALNTQYF